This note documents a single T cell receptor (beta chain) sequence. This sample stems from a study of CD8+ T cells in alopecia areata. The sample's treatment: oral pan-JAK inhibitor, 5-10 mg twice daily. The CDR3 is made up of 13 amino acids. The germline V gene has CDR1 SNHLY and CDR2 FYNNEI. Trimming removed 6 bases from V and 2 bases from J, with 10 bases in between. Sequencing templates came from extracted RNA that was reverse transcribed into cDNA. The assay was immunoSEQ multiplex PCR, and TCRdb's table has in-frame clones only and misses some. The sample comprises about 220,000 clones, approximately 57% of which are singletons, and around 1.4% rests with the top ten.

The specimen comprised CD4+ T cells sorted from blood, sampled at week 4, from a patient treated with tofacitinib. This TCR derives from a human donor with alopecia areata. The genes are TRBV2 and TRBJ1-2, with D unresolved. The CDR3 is CASREDGNYGYTF. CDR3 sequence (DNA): TGTGCCAGCAGGGAGGACGGGAACTATGGCTACACCTTC.